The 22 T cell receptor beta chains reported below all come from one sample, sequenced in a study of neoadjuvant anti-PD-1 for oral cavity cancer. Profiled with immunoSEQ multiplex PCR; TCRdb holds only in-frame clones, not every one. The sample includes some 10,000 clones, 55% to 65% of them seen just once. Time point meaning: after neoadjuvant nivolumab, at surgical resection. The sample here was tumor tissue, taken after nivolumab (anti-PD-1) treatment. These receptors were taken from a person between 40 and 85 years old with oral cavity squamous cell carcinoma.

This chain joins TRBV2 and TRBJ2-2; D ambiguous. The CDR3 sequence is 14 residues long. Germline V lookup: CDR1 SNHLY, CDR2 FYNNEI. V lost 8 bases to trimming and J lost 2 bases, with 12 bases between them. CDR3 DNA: TGTGCCAGCGCCGAGTCGGTTAACACCGGGGAGCTGTTTTTT. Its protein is CASAESVNTGELFF.

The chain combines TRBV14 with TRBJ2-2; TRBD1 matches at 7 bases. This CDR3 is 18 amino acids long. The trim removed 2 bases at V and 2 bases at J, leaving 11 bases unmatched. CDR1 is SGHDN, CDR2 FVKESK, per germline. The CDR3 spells CASSQWARRGPNTGELFF. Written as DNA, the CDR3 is TGTGCCAGCAGCCAATGGGCCAGAAGGGGGCCTAACACCGGGGAGCTGTTTTTT.

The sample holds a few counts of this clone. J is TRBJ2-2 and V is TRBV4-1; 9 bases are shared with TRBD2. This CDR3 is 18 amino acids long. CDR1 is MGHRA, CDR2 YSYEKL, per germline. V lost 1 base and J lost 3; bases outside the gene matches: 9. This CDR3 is CASSQVGAGGGYTGELFF. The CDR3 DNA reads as TGCGCCAGCAGCCAAGTAGGAGCGGGGGGTGGATACACCGGGGAGCTGTTTTTT.

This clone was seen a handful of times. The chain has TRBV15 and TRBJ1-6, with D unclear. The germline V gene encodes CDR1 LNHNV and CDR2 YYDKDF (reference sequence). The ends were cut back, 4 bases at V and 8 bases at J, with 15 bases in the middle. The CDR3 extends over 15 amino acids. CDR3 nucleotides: TGTGCCACCAGCAAAGGGTCTAGGGTTGATTCACCCCTCCACTTT. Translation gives CATSKGSRVDSPLHF. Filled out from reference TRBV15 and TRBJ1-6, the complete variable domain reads DAMVIQNPRYQVTQFGKPVTLSCSQTLNHNVMYWYQQKSSQAPKLLFHYYDKDFNNEADTPDNFQSRRPNTSFCFLDIRSPGLGDTAMYLCATSKGSRVDSPLHFGNGTRLTVT.

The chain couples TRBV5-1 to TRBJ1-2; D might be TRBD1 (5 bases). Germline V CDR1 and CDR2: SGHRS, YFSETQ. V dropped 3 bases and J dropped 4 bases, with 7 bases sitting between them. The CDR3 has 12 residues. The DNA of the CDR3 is TGCGCCAGCAGCTCAGACAGCTATGGCTACACCTTC. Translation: CASSSDSYGYTF.

The CDR3 nucleotides are TGTGCCAGCAGTGTCCGGACAGGGGACACTGAAGCTTTCTTT. Protein product: CASSVRTGDTEAFF. This sequence joins TRBV6-4 and TRBJ1-1; TRBD1 agrees at 9 bases. This CDR3 has 14 amino acids. CDR1 is MRHNA, CDR2 SNTAGT, per germline. Trimming took 4 bases from V and 3 from J; bases not matched to a gene: 3.

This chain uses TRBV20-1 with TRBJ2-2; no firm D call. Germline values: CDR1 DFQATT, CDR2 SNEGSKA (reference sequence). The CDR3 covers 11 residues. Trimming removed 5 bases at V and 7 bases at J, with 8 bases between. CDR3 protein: CSAWRIGELFF. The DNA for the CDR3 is TGCAGTGCTTGGCGAATCGGGGAGCTGTTTTTT.

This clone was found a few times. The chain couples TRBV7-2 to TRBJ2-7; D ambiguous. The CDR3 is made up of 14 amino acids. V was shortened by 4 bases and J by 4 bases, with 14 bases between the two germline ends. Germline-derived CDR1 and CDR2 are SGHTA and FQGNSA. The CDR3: CASSSPDSGYEQYF. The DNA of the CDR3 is TGTGCCAGCAGCTCCCCCGATTCCGGTTACGAGCAGTACTTC.

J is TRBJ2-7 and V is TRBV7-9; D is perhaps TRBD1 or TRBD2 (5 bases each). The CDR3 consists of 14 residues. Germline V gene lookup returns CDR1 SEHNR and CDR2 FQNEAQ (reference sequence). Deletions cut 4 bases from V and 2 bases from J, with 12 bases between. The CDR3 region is CASSSRQTTYEQYF. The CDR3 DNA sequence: TGTGCCAGCAGCTCTCGACAGACTACCTACGAGCAGTACTTC.

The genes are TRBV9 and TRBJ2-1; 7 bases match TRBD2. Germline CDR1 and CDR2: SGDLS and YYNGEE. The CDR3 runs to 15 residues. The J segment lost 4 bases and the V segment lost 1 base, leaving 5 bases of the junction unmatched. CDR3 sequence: CASSVQPSGYNEQFF. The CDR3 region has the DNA TGTGCCAGCAGCGTACAGCCTAGCGGATACAATGAGCAGTTCTTC. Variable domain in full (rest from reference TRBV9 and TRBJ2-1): DSGVTQTPKHLITATGQRVTLRCSPRSGDLSVYWYQQSLDQGLQFLIQYYNGEERAKGNILERFSAQQFPDLHSELNLSSLELGDSALYFCASSVQPSGYNEQFFGPGTRLTVL.

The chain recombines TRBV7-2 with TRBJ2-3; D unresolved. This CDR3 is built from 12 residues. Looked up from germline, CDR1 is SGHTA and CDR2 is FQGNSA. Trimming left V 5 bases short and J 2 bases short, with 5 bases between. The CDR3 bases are TGTGCCAGCAGCAAGACCACAGATACGCAGTATTTT. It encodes CASSKTTDTQYF.

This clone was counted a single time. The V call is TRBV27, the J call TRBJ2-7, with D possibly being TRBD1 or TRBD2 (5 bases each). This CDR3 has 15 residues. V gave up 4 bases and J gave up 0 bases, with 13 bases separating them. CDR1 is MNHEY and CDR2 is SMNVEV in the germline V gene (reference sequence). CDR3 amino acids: CASSSRGLSSYEQYF. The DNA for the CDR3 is TGTGCCAGCAGTTCCCGGGGCCTAAGCTCCTACGAGCAGTACTTC.

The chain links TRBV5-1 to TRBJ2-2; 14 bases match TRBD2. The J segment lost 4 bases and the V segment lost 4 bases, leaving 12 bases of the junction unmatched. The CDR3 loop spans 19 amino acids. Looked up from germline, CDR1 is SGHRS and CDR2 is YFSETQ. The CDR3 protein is CASSTTAGLAGAVTGELFF. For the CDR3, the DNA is TGCGCCAGCAGCACAACCGCGGGACTAGCGGGAGCGGTCACCGGGGAGCTGTTTTTT.

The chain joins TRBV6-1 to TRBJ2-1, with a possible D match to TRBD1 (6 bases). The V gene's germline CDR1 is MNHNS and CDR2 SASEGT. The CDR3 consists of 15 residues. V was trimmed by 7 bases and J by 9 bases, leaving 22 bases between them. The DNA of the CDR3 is TGTGCCAGCAACTTCTTGGGCAAGGGGGACACTGAGCAGTTCTTC. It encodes CASNFLGKGDTEQFF.

Here the CDR3 DNA reads TGTGCCAGCAAACCAGTGAACACTGAAGCTTTCTTT. Its translation: CASKPVNTEAFF. V and J are TRBV7-8 and TRBJ1-1, with D uncertain. This CDR3 comprises 12 residues. Germline-derived CDR1 and CDR2 are SGHVS and FQNEAQ. Trimming took off 7 bases at V and 0 bases at J, with 6 bases between the two ends.

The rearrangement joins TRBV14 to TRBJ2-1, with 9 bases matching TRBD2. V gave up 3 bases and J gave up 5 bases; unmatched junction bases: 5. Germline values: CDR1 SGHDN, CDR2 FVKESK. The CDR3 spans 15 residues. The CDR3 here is CASSQSSGANNEQFF. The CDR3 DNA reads TGTGCCAGCAGCCAGTCTAGCGGGGCCAACAATGAGCAGTTCTTC.

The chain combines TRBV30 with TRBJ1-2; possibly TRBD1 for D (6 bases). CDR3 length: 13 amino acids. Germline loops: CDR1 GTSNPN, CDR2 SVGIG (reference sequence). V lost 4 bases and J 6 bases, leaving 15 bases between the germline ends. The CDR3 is CAWTPRGGHGYTF. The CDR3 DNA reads TGTGCCTGGACCCCTCGGGGGGGGCATGGCTACACCTTC.

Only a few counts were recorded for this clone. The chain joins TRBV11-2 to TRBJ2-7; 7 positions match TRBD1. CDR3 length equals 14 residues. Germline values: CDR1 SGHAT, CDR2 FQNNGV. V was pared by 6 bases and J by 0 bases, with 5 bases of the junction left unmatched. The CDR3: CASSPDRNSYEQYF. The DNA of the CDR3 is TGTGCCAGCAGTCCGGACAGGAACTCCTACGAGCAGTACTTC. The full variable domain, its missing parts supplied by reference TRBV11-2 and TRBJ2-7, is EAGVAQSPRYKIIEKRQSVAFWCNPISGHATLYWYQQILGQGPKLLIQFQNNGVVDDSQLPKDRFSAERLKGVDSTLKIQPAKLEDSAVYLCASSPDRNSYEQYFGPGTRLTVT.

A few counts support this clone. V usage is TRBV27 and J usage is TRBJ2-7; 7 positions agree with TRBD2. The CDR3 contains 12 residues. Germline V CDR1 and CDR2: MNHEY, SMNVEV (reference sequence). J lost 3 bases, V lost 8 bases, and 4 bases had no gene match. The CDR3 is CASGGGIYEQYF. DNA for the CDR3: TGTGCCAGCGGGGGGGGGATCTACGAGCAGTACTTC.

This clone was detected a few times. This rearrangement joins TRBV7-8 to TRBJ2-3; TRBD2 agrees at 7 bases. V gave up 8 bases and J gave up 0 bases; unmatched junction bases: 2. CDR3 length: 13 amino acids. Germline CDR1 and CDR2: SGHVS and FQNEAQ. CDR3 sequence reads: CASRRGSTDTQYF. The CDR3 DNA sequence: TGTGCCAGCCGGCGGGGGAGCACAGATACGCAGTATTTT.

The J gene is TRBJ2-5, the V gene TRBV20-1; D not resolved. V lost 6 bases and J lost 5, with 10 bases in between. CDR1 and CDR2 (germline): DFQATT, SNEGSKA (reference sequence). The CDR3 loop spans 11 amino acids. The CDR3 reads CSATLVETQYF. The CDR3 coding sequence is TGCAGTGCAACCCTTGTGGAGACCCAGTACTTC.

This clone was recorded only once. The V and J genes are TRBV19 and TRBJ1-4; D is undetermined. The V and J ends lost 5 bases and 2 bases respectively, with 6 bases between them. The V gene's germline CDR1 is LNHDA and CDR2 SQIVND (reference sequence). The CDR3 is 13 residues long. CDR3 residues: CASSLRTNEKLFF. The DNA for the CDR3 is TGTGCCAGTAGTCTGAGGACTAATGAAAAACTGTTTTTT. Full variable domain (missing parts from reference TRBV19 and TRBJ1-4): DGGITQSPKYLFRKEGQNVTLSCEQNLNHDAMYWYRQDPGQGLRLIYYSQIVNDFQKGDIAEGYSVSREKKESFPLTVTSAQKNPTAFYLCASSLRTNEKLFFGSGTQLSVL.